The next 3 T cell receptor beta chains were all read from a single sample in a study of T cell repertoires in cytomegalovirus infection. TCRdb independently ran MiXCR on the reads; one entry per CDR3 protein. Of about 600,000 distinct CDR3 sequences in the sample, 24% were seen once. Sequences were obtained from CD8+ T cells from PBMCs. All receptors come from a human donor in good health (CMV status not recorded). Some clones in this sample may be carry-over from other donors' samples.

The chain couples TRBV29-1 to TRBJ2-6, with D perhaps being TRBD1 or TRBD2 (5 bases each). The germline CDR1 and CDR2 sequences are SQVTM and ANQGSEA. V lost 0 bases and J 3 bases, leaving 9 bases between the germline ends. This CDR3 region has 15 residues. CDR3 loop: CSVEDRGDGANVLTF. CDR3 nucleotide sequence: TGCAGCGTTGAAGATCGGGGCGATGGGGCCAACGTCCTGACTTTC.

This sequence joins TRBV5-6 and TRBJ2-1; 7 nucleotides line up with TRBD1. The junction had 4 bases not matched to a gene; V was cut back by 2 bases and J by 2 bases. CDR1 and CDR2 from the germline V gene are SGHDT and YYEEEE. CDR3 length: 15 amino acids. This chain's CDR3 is CASSFDREPYNEQFF. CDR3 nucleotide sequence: TGTGCCAGCAGCTTCGACAGGGAGCCCTACAATGAGCAGTTCTTC. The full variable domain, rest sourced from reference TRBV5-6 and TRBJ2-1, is DAGVTQSPTHLIKTRGQQVTLRCSPKSGHDTVSWYQQALGQGPQFIFQYYEEEERQRGNFPDRFSGHQFPNYSSELNVNALLLGDSALYLCASSFDREPYNEQFFGPGTRLTVL.

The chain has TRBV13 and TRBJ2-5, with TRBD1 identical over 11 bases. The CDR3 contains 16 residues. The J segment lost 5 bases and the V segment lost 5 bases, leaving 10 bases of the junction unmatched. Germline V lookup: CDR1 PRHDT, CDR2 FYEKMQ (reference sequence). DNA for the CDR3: TGTGCCAGCAGCCGCCGGGACAGGGGGTATATGGAGACCCAGTACTTC. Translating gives CASSRRDRGYMETQYF.